The rows below give T cell receptor beta chains drawn from one sample of a study of response to subunit inactivated influenza vaccine. Via MiXCR, TCRdb re-called the RT-PCR reads, giving one row per CDR3 protein. Of about 610,000 distinct CDR3 sequences listed, approximately 15% were seen once; the top ten hold 11%. Specimen: PBMCs from blood, collected roughly 12 days after vaccination. All receptors derive from a man aged 50 to 60 who received an inactivated influenza vaccine. Each CDR3 is given with its conserved first and last residue. A D gene is named only where the DNA matches it firmly. Rows give clone size only sometimes, using once, few, many, or a class for an expanded clone.

D | size | J | V | CDR3 | DNA
. | . | TRBJ2-7 | TRBV20-1 | CSATGAGYYYEQYF | TGCAGTGCTACAGGCGCGGGTTACTACTACGAGCAGTACTTC
. | few | TRBJ1-1 | TRBV20-1 | CSARGLRGLDTEAFF | TGCAGTGCTAGGGGCCTCCGCGGGTTGGACACTGAAGCTTTCTTT
. | few | TRBJ1-1 | TRBV12-3/TRBV12-4 | CASSLAGASGTEAFF | TGTGCCAGCAGTTTAGCAGGGGCAAGTGGGACTGAAGCTTTCTTT
TRBD2 | . | TRBJ2-3 | TRBV10-3 | CAISEGLAMDTQYF | TGTGCCATCAGTGAGGGACTAGCGATGGATACGCAGTATTTT
TRBD1 | few | TRBJ1-2 | TRBV10-3 | CAINPADRVYGYTF | TGTGCCATCAACCCCGCGGACAGGGTCTATGGCTACACCTTC
. | . | TRBJ2-3 | TRBV12-3/TRBV12-4 | CASSLTSSFTDTQYF | TGTGCCAGCAGTTTAACGAGTTCATTCACAGATACGCAGTATTTT
TRBD2 | few | TRBJ2-7 | TRBV3-1 | CASSPGLVGNSYEQYF | TGTGCCAGCAGCCCGGGACTAGTAGGTAACTCCTACGAGCAGTACTTC
. | many | TRBJ2-1 | TRBV7-2 | CASSLRGGEQFF | TGTGCCAGCAGCTTAAGAGGCGGCGAGCAGTTCTTC
. | few | TRBJ2-4 | TRBV30 | CAWGLVGGVAKNIQYF | TGTGCCTGGGGACTAGTAGGGGGGGTTGCCAAAAACATTCAGTACTTC
TRBD2 | many | TRBJ2-7 | TRBV7-8 | CASSAREGFSSYEQYF | TGTGCCAGCAGCGCCCGGGAGGGGTTTAGCTCCTACGAGCAGTACTTC
. | . | TRBJ2-7 | TRBV4-3 | CASSQGQGIGEQYF | TGCGCCAGCAGCCAAGGCCAGGGTATCGGCGAGCAGTACTTC
. | . | TRBJ1-1 | TRBV3-1 | CASTGRRSKAFF | TGTGCCAGCACAGGCAGGCGCTCCAAAGCTTTCTTT
TRBD1 | many | TRBJ2-7 | TRBV7-6 | CASSPTGTEVPYEQYF | TGTGCCAGCAGTCCCACCGGGACAGAAGTTCCCTACGAGCAGTACTTC
TRBD1 | few | TRBJ2-7 | TRBV10-3 | CAISQRQGTHEQYF | TGTGCCATCAGCCAAAGACAGGGTACCCACGAGCAGTACTTC
. | . | TRBJ2-2 | TRBV2 | CASSEGWDPNTGELFF | TGTGCCAGCAGTGAGGGGTGGGACCCGAACACCGGGGAGCTGTTTTTT
. | . | TRBJ1-2 | TRBV12-3/TRBV12-4 | CASSFTGQPNYGYTF | TGTGCCAGCAGTTTCACCGGACAGCCTAACTATGGCTACACCTTC
TRBD1 | . | TRBJ1-2 | TRBV4-2 | CASSQSGQGFGYTF | TGTGCCAGCAGCCAGTCAGGACAGGGGTTTGGCTACACCTTC
TRBD1 | . | TRBJ2-7 | TRBV4-3 | CASSYLPSGQNSYEQYF | TGCGCCAGCAGCTACTTGCCGTCGGGACAGAACTCCTACGAGCAGTACTTC
. | few | TRBJ1-1 | TRBV6-2/TRBV6-3 | CASSFLSEATEAFF | TGTGCCAGCAGTTTCCTTTCGGAGGCCACTGAAGCTTTCTTT
. | . | TRBJ2-6 | TRBV5-8 | CASSWPGASGANVLTF | TGTGCCAGCAGCTGGCCGGGTGCCTCTGGGGCCAACGTCCTGACTTTC
. | many | TRBJ1-1 | TRBV12-3/TRBV12-4 | CASRQGTEAFF | TGTGCCAGCAGGCAGGGAACTGAAGCTTTCTTT
. | . | TRBJ2-1 | TRBV12-3/TRBV12-4 | CASRYFDRSSYNEQFF | TGTGCCAGCAGATACTTCGACCGGAGCTCCTACAATGAGCAGTTCTTC
TRBD1 | many | TRBJ2-2 | TRBV28 | CASSFGWTGTGAGELFF | TGTGCCAGCAGTTTTGGGTGGACCGGGACAGGAGCCGGGGAGCTGTTTTTT
. | . | TRBJ2-7 | TRBV6-1 | CASQPDSRRGEQYF | TGTGCCAGCCAACCGGACAGTCGGAGGGGGGAGCAGTACTTC
. | . | TRBJ2-7 | TRBV11-2 | CASSSTSGTRNEQYF | TGTGCCAGCAGCAGCACCTCCGGGACGAGAAACGAGCAGTACTTC
. | . | TRBJ2-2 | TRBV29-1 | CSVGLVIAGELFF | TGCAGCGTTGGTCTAGTGATAGCCGGGGAGCTGTTTTTT
. | few | TRBJ2-7 | TRBV28 | CASSFRGLIGEQYF | TGTGCCAGCAGTTTTCGGGGGCTAATCGGCGAGCAGTACTTC
. | . | TRBJ2-5 | TRBV7-2 | CASSLERRQPQYF | TGTGCCAGCAGCTTAGAAAGGCGACAGCCCCAGTACTTC
. | . | TRBJ2-1 | TRBV12-3/TRBV12-4 | CAVSEQGTYNEQFF | TGTGCCGTGTCGGAACAGGGCACTTACAATGAGCAGTTCTTC
TRBD2 | . | TRBJ2-1 | TRBV18 | CASSPSTSGSTNEQFF | TGTGCCAGCTCACCGTCGACTAGCGGGAGTACCAATGAGCAGTTCTTC
TRBD2 | few | TRBJ2-7 | TRBV12-3/TRBV12-4 | CASSRGGHNEQYF | TGTGCCAGCAGTCGGGGGGGGCACAACGAGCAGTACTTC
. | . | TRBJ2-7 | TRBV25-1 | CASSEISGGRYEQYF | TGTGCCAGCAGTGAAATCTCTGGTGGGCGCTACGAGCAGTACTTC
. | few | TRBJ1-2 | TRBV6-2/TRBV6-3 | CASETARTLYGYTF | TGTGCCAGCGAAACGGCTCGGACCCTCTATGGCTACACCTTC
. | . | TRBJ2-1 | TRBV20-1 | CSGPGSYNEQFF | TGCAGTGGGCCTGGGTCCTACAATGAGCAGTTCTTC
TRBD1 | many | TRBJ1-1 | TRBV7-9 | CASSPTGTGLNTEAFF | TGTGCCAGCAGCCCGACCGGGACAGGATTGAACACTGAAGCTTTCTTT
TRBD1 | many | TRBJ2-2 | TRBV6-1 | CASTSRTGYTGELFF | TGTGCCAGCACCTCCAGGACAGGGTACACCGGGGAGCTGTTTTTT
TRBD2 | many | TRBJ2-7 | TRBV20-1 | CSARDTAGDPKEQYF | TGCAGTGCTAGAGATACAGCGGGGGACCCTAAAGAGCAGTACTTC
. | . | TRBJ2-3 | TRBV7-2 | CASSLAASADTQYF | TGTGCCAGCAGCTTAGCCGCTAGCGCAGATACGCAGTATTTT
. | . | TRBJ2-7 | TRBV30 | CAWSWTDYEQYF | TGTGCCTGGAGTTGGACGGACTACGAGCAGTACTTC
TRBD1 | . | TRBJ2-1 | TRBV12-3/TRBV12-4 | CASSTTGVPFF | TGTGCCAGCAGCACGACAGGGGTTCCGTTCTTC
. | . | TRBJ2-6 | TRBV28 | CASGANVLTF | TGTGCCTCTGGGGCCAACGTCCTGACTTTC
. | few | TRBJ2-1 | TRBV7-2 | CASSPEGGGVGNEQFF | TGTGCCAGCAGTCCTGAGGGGGGCGGGGTGGGAAATGAGCAGTTCTTC